The text below deals with one T cell receptor (beta chain). Its antigen is not identified. V lost 5 bases to trimming and J lost 0 bases, with 16 bases between them. This CDR3 spans 15 amino acids. The germline CDR1 and CDR2 sequences are GTSNPN and SVGIG (reference sequence). These data belong to a study of T cell responses to AZD1222 COVID-19 vaccine. Study-level results: Sampling that yielded the repertoires occurred only after the peak T cell response. Breadth and depth of Spike-specific TCRs rose after two AZD1222 doses. White British donors predominated, females outnumbered males, and clonal diversity was possibly underestimated.

Clones were read by immunoSEQ multiplex PCR, and TCRdb kept only the in-frame ones, dropping some. The sample lists 110,000 to 150,000 clones; 80% to 90% were seen once. This chain links TRBV30 with TRBJ1-2, with unresolved D. The receptor was isolated from an adult in good health. The input for sequencing was peripheral blood, taken on day 0 of AZD1222 vaccination. The CDR3 sequence: CAWENLGRANYGYTF. CDR3 DNA: TGTGCCTGGGAGAATCTCGGTAGAGCTAACTATGGCTACACCTTC.